A selection of T cell receptor beta chains follows, all from one sample in a study of shared clonotypes between healthy human individuals. Method: immunoSEQ multiplex PCR; TCRdb's copy keeps in-frame clones and lacks some. Among fewer than 3 million clones listed, less than 95% were seen once. The sequenced sample consisted of naive CD4+ T cells from PBMCs. The receptors originated from a young man in good health. Some clones in this sample may be carry-over from other donors' samples. Each CDR3 is given with its conserved first and last residue. The D gene is left open where the match is weak. Part of the rows lack a size; the others show once, few, many or a class for expanded clones.

V gene	D gene	clone size	J gene	CDR3 protein	CDR3 DNA
TRBV4-1	TRBD1	NA	TRBJ1-3	CASTVGTGASGNTIYF	TGCGCCAGTACCGTTGGGACAGGGGCGAGTGGAAACACCATATATTTT
TRBV5-1	NA	few	TRBJ2-7	CASSKDTYPYEQYF	TGCGCCAGCAGCAAGGACACCTACCCCTACGAGCAGTACTTC
TRBV11-2	TRBD1	NA	TRBJ2-7	CATSRQGAYGGEQYF	TGTGCCACCTCAAGACAGGGCGCGTATGGGGGCGAGCAGTACTTC
TRBV28	TRBD2	NA	TRBJ2-5	CASSLPRREGQKYF	TGTGCCAGCAGTTTACCCCGGCGGGAGGGCCAAAAGTACTTC
TRBV18	NA	NA	TRBJ2-2	CASSPGVRPGELFF	TGTGCCAGCTCACCGGGCGTGCGGCCCGGGGAGCTGTTTTTT
TRBV29-1	NA	NA	TRBJ1-2	CSVLRVANYGYTF	TGCAGCGTTCTCAGGGTAGCTAACTATGGCTACACCTTC
TRBV30	NA	NA	TRBJ2-2	CAWRNTGNTGELFF	TGTGCCTGGAGGAATACAGGGAACACCGGGGAGCTGTTTTTT
TRBV10-3	TRBD2	NA	TRBJ2-1	CAISGTSDEQFF	TGTGCCATCAGTGGGACTAGCGATGAGCAGTTCTTC
TRBV18	NA	NA	TRBJ2-1	CASSPPGRQFLEQFF	TGTGCCAGCTCACCGCCTGGAAGACAGTTTTTAGAGCAGTTCTTC
TRBV7-2	NA	NA	TRBJ1-5	CASSSGGRQPQHF	TGTGCCAGCAGCTCTGGGGGACGGCAGCCCCAGCATTTT
TRBV7-3	NA	NA	TRBJ2-1	CASSLSLSSYNEQFF	TGTGCCAGCAGCTTAAGTTTAAGCTCCTACAATGAGCAGTTCTTC
TRBV25-1	TRBD1	NA	TRBJ1-2	CASSEYRGTGGYTF	TGTGCCAGCAGTGAATATCGCGGGACAGGTGGCTACACCTTC
TRBV9	TRBD2	NA	TRBJ2-3	CASIRLYSGRPDTQYF	TGTGCCAGCATACGACTGTATAGCGGGAGGCCTGATACGCAGTATTTT
TRBV11-3	TRBD1	NA	TRBJ2-7	CASSLGGTGPTYEQYF	TGTGCCAGCAGCTTAGGCGGGACAGGGCCGACCTACGAGCAGTACTTC
TRBV9	NA	NA	TRBJ2-7	CASSVEPGTEQYF	TGTGCCAGCAGCGTAGAGCCAGGGACCGAGCAGTACTTC
TRBV5-4	NA	NA	TRBJ2-7	CASSSQTPVTPKQYF	TGTGCCAGCAGCTCCCAGACACCAGTGACCCCAAAGCAGTACTTC
TRBV4-1	NA	NA	TRBJ2-1	CASSQDRDTGLVGPSSYNEQFF	TGCGCCAGCAGCCAAGATAGGGACACGGGGCTTGTCGGCCCGAGCTCCTACAATGAGCAGTTCTTC
TRBV6-1	NA	NA	TRBJ2-3	CASSEARAARSTDTQYF	TGTGCCAGCAGTGAAGCGCGGGCGGCCCGAAGCACAGATACGCAGTATTTT
TRBV15	NA	NA	TRBJ2-2	CATSRDRQPTGELFF	TGTGCCACCAGCAGAGATCGGCAGCCCACCGGGGAGCTGTTTTTT
TRBV28	TRBD1	NA	TRBJ2-2	CASSPHRGRGTGELFF	TGTGCCAGCAGTCCCCACAGGGGACGGGGCACCGGGGAGCTGTTTTTT
TRBV5-1	NA	NA	TRBJ1-1	CASSFGPGMNTEAFF	TGCGCCAGCAGCTTCGGTCCGGGGATGAACACTGAAGCTTTCTTT
TRBV4-1	NA	NA	TRBJ2-3	CASSQPLGAGHSTDTQYF	TGCGCCAGCAGCCAGCCCCTCGGGGCGGGACATAGCACAGATACGCAGTATTTT
TRBV11-3	NA	NA	TRBJ2-3	CASSLGDTQYF	TGTGCCAGCAGCTTAGGGGACACGCAGTATTTT
TRBV19	TRBD1	NA	TRBJ1-3	CASFGQGSPGNTIYF	TGTGCCAGCTTTGGACAGGGGAGCCCTGGAAACACCATATATTTT
TRBV29-1	NA	NA	TRBJ2-3	CSVQTATDTQYF	TGCAGCGTCCAGACGGCCACAGATACGCAGTATTTT